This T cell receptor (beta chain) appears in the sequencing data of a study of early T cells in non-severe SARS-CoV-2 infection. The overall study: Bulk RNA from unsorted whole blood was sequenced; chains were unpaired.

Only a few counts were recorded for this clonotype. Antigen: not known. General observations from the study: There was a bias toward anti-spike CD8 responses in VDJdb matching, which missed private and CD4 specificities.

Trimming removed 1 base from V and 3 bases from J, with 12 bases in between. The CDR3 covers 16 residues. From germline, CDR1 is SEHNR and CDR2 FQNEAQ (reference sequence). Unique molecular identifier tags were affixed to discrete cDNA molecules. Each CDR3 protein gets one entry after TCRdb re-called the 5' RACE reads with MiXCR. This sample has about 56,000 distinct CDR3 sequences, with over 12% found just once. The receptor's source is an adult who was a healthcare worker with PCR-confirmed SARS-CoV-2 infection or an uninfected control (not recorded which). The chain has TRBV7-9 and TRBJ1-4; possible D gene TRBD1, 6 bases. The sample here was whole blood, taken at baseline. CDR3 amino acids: CASSLGRRTANEKLFF. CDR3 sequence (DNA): TGTGCCAGCAGCTTAGGGCGACGGACAGCTAATGAAAAACTGTTTTTT.